Listed below are T cell receptor beta chains from one sample, sequenced in a study of blood T cell repertoires in COVID-19. Profiled with immunoSEQ multiplex PCR; TCRdb holds only in-frame clones, not every one. The data hold approximately 120,000 clones, with approximately 82% observed a single time. Sequencing input: peripheral blood. The receptors here all came from a man aged 55 to 70 with acute or convalescent COVID-19. Both conserved end residues are part of each CDR3. The order of the fields is J gene, D gene, V gene, clone size, CDR3 DNA, CDR3 protein. D genes are given only for firm matches. Clone size is shown for a subset of rows, as once, few, many or a class of expanded clone.

J gene: TRBJ2-3
D gene: TRBD1
V gene: TRBV4-2
clone size: -
CDR3 DNA: TGTGCCAGCAGCCAAGGGCAGGGGGCCCCAGATACGCAGTATTTT
CDR3 protein: CASSQGQGAPDTQYF

J gene: TRBJ2-7
D gene: TRBD1
V gene: TRBV5-1
clone size: -
CDR3 DNA: TGCGCCAGCAGCTTGAGACAGGGGATTTCCTACGAGCAGTACTTC
CDR3 protein: CASSLRQGISYEQYF

J gene: TRBJ2-5
D gene: -
V gene: TRBV29-1
clone size: -
CDR3 DNA: TGCAGCGTTGAAGATCGTACCCCGAAGGGGGAAGAGACCCAGTACTTC
CDR3 protein: CSVEDRTPKGEETQYF

J gene: TRBJ1-1
D gene: -
V gene: TRBV5-4
clone size: once
CDR3 DNA: TGTGCCAGCAGCTTGTATATGTATGAAGCTTTCTTT
CDR3 protein: CASSLYMYEAFF

J gene: TRBJ2-1
D gene: TRBD2
V gene: TRBV6-5
clone size: few
CDR3 DNA: TGTGCCAGCGGCGGGAGGAGACTAAACAATGAGCAGTTCTTC
CDR3 protein: CASGGRRLNNEQFF

J gene: TRBJ1-1
D gene: -
V gene: TRBV28
clone size: -
CDR3 DNA: TGTGCCAGCACCTTGAGAGGGCACACTGAAGCTTTCTTT
CDR3 protein: CASTLRGHTEAFF

J gene: TRBJ2-2
D gene: TRBD1
V gene: TRBV7-9
clone size: -
CDR3 DNA: TGTGCCAGCAGCCGGACAGGGGGGAACACCGGGGAGCTGTTTTTT
CDR3 protein: CASSRTGGNTGELFF

J gene: TRBJ2-5
D gene: -
V gene: TRBV19
clone size: once
CDR3 DNA: TGTGCCAGCTCGGACAGATACCAAGAGACCCAGTACTTC
CDR3 protein: CASSDRYQETQYF

J gene: TRBJ2-3
D gene: -
V gene: TRBV9
clone size: -
CDR3 DNA: TGTGCCAGCAGCGATGTCTCCGGGGATACCACAGATACGCAGTATTTT
CDR3 protein: CASSDVSGDTTDTQYF

J gene: TRBJ1-2
D gene: -
V gene: TRBV5-1
clone size: once
CDR3 DNA: TGCGCCAGCAGCTTTTTTCCGGGAGACTATGGCTACACCTTC
CDR3 protein: CASSFFPGDYGYTF

J gene: TRBJ2-1
D gene: TRBD2
V gene: TRBV6-5
clone size: -
CDR3 DNA: TGTGCCAGCAGTTACCCCGGGGTAGCGGGACGGCAGTTCTTC
CDR3 protein: CASSYPGVAGRQFF

J gene: TRBJ2-1
D gene: TRBD1
V gene: TRBV6-5
clone size: -
CDR3 DNA: TGTGCCAGCAGGGACAGGGCCCTTGAGCAGTTCTTC
CDR3 protein: CASRDRALEQFF

J gene: TRBJ1-2
D gene: -
V gene: TRBV10-2
clone size: -
CDR3 DNA: TGCGCCAGCAGTGTCGGGGATGGTTATGGCTACACCTTC
CDR3 protein: CASSVGDGYGYTF

J gene: TRBJ2-3
D gene: TRBD2
V gene: TRBV7-9
clone size: -
CDR3 DNA: TGTGCCAGCGGCCGACTAGCGGAGAGCACAGATACGCAGTATTTT
CDR3 protein: CASGRLAESTDTQYF

J gene: TRBJ2-3
D gene: -
V gene: TRBV18
clone size: -
CDR3 DNA: TGTGCCAGCTCACCACCTTCCCGAGGGCTCACAGATACGCAGTATTTT
CDR3 protein: CASSPPSRGLTDTQYF

J gene: TRBJ2-7
D gene: -
V gene: TRBV11-2
clone size: -
CDR3 DNA: TGTGCCAGCAGCTTAGACAGGAGGAGCTCCTACGAGCAGTACTTC
CDR3 protein: CASSLDRRSSYEQYF

J gene: TRBJ1-6
D gene: -
V gene: TRBV2
clone size: -
CDR3 DNA: TGTGCCAGCAGTGTACTGCAGGGGCAGAATTCACCCCTCCACTTT
CDR3 protein: CASSVLQGQNSPLHF

J gene: TRBJ2-7
D gene: -
V gene: TRBV10-3
clone size: -
CDR3 DNA: TGTGCCATCAGTGACACCCAGAACCCCTACGAGCAGTACTTC
CDR3 protein: CAISDTQNPYEQYF

J gene: TRBJ1-6
D gene: TRBD1
V gene: TRBV7-9
clone size: -
CDR3 DNA: TGTGCCGGCGGAAGGGGGCCGGCGAGTTCACCCCTCCACTTT
CDR3 protein: CAGGRGPASSPLHF

J gene: TRBJ2-1
D gene: TRBD2
V gene: TRBV3-1/TRBV3-2
clone size: -
CDR3 DNA: TGTGCCAGCAGAACCTCTAGCGGGAGGTTGAATGAGCAGTTCTTC
CDR3 protein: CASRTSSGRLNEQFF

J gene: TRBJ2-7
D gene: TRBD2
V gene: TRBV9
clone size: -
CDR3 DNA: TGTGCCAGCAGCGTAGATAGCGGGAGATCCGGGCAGTACTTC
CDR3 protein: CASSVDSGRSGQYF

J gene: TRBJ2-2
D gene: TRBD1
V gene: TRBV6-5
clone size: -
CDR3 DNA: TGTGCCAGCAGTACCGGACAGGGTAGGGACGGGGAGCTGTTTTTT
CDR3 protein: CASSTGQGRDGELFF

J gene: TRBJ2-1
D gene: TRBD2
V gene: TRBV4-1
clone size: -
CDR3 DNA: TGCGCCAGCACGCGTACCGGGACTAGCGGGAGGAGGGAGCAGTTCTTC
CDR3 protein: CASTRTGTSGRREQFF

J gene: TRBJ2-2
D gene: -
V gene: TRBV7-3
clone size: -
CDR3 DNA: TGTGCCAGCAGCTTAACGCCCATAGGGGCCGGGGAGCTGTTTTTT
CDR3 protein: CASSLTPIGAGELFF

J gene: TRBJ2-7
D gene: TRBD2
V gene: TRBV10-3
clone size: -
CDR3 DNA: TGTGCCATCAGTGAGGGGCTAGCGGGGCCCTACGAGCAGTACTTC
CDR3 protein: CAISEGLAGPYEQYF

J gene: TRBJ1-1
D gene: -
V gene: TRBV25-1
clone size: -
CDR3 DNA: TGTGCCAGCAGTGAGAGGGCAGGAAGACTTACTGAAGCTTTCTTT
CDR3 protein: CASSERAGRLTEAFF

J gene: TRBJ2-5
D gene: -
V gene: TRBV30
clone size: -
CDR3 DNA: TGTGCCTGGACCCACGAGGAGACCCAGTACTTC
CDR3 protein: CAWTHEETQYF

J gene: TRBJ2-1
D gene: -
V gene: TRBV6-5
clone size: -
CDR3 DNA: TGTGCCAGCAGACACCGGGACATCTACAATGAGCAGTTCTTC
CDR3 protein: CASRHRDIYNEQFF

J gene: TRBJ2-2
D gene: -
V gene: TRBV9
clone size: -
CDR3 DNA: TGTGCCAGCAGCGTAGAGTCTAGCCCGACCGGGGAGCTGTTTTTT
CDR3 protein: CASSVESSPTGELFF

J gene: TRBJ2-1
D gene: -
V gene: TRBV7-3
clone size: -
CDR3 DNA: TGTGCCAGCAGCTTAGGCACCGTCGGGGAGCAGTTCTTC
CDR3 protein: CASSLGTVGEQFF

J gene: TRBJ2-7
D gene: TRBD1
V gene: TRBV7-3
clone size: few
CDR3 DNA: TGTGCCAGCAGCTTGACAGGGAGAAGTGGAGAGCAGTACTTC
CDR3 protein: CASSLTGRSGEQYF

J gene: TRBJ1-2
D gene: -
V gene: TRBV7-9
clone size: -
CDR3 DNA: TGTGCCAGCAGCTCCCGGGGGGCGGGGCCGCATGGCTACACCTTC
CDR3 protein: CASSSRGAGPHGYTF

J gene: TRBJ2-3
D gene: -
V gene: TRBV18
clone size: -
CDR3 DNA: TGTGCCAGCTCACCCAGGGGAGATACGCAGTATTTT
CDR3 protein: CASSPRGDTQYF

J gene: TRBJ1-1
D gene: TRBD1
V gene: TRBV27
clone size: once
CDR3 DNA: TGTGCCACCAGAAAAAACAGGGGAAGGAACACTGAAGCTTTCTTT
CDR3 protein: CATRKNRGRNTEAFF

J gene: TRBJ2-3
D gene: TRBD2
V gene: TRBV19
clone size: -
CDR3 DNA: TGTGCCAGTAGTATGGGGACTAGCGGAGCAGATACGCAGTATTTT
CDR3 protein: CASSMGTSGADTQYF

J gene: TRBJ2-7
D gene: TRBD2
V gene: TRBV28
clone size: once
CDR3 DNA: TGTGCCAGCAGTCCCAGGCGGGGGGGGAACTACGAGCAGTACTTC
CDR3 protein: CASSPRRGGNYEQYF

J gene: TRBJ2-1
D gene: -
V gene: TRBV2
clone size: -
CDR3 DNA: TGTGCCAGCAGTGAACCTGGGGAAAGGGCGGGGAATGAGCAGTTCTTC
CDR3 protein: CASSEPGERAGNEQFF

J gene: TRBJ2-7
D gene: TRBD2
V gene: TRBV2
clone size: once
CDR3 DNA: TGTGCCAGTAGCGGGAGGCCCTCCTACGAGCAGTACTTC
CDR3 protein: CASSGRPSYEQYF

J gene: TRBJ2-3
D gene: TRBD2
V gene: TRBV9
clone size: -
CDR3 DNA: TGTGCCAGCAGCGTAGCCCCTGCGGGAGGGGAAGATACGCAGTATTTT
CDR3 protein: CASSVAPAGGEDTQYF

J gene: TRBJ2-7
D gene: TRBD2
V gene: TRBV15
clone size: -
CDR3 DNA: TGTGCCACCAGCAGGATCCTGGGTACCGCTAGCGGATCCTACGAGCAGTACTTC
CDR3 protein: CATSRILGTASGSYEQYF

J gene: TRBJ1-5
D gene: TRBD1
V gene: TRBV2
clone size: -
CDR3 DNA: TGTGCCAGCAGTGGGACAGGAGGAAATCAGCCCCAGCATTTT
CDR3 protein: CASSGTGGNQPQHF

J gene: TRBJ1-2
D gene: -
V gene: TRBV29-1
clone size: -
CDR3 DNA: TGCAGCCCTCCGGAGTGGCGCAGTTTC
CDR3 protein: CSPPEWRSF

J gene: TRBJ1-1
D gene: TRBD1
V gene: TRBV5-4
clone size: -
CDR3 DNA: TGTGCCAGCAGCTTGGCCAGTAGGACAGGTTTCGGGGGAGCTTTCTTT
CDR3 protein: CASSLASRTGFGGAFF

J gene: TRBJ1-2
D gene: TRBD1
V gene: TRBV28
clone size: -
CDR3 DNA: TGTGCCAGCAGTTCCCACACCTCGGGACAGGGGGGGCCCTATGGCTACACCTTC
CDR3 protein: CASSSHTSGQGGPYGYTF

J gene: TRBJ1-2
D gene: -
V gene: TRBV30
clone size: -
CDR3 DNA: TGTGCCTGGAGTGTTCCTTCGACAGGAGTCTCCTTCGGCTACACCTTC
CDR3 protein: CAWSVPSTGVSFGYTF

J gene: TRBJ1-5
D gene: -
V gene: TRBV24-1
clone size: -
CDR3 DNA: TGTGCCACCGGCAACAGGGAGAATCAGCCCCAGCATTTT
CDR3 protein: CATGNRENQPQHF

J gene: TRBJ2-2
D gene: -
V gene: TRBV28
clone size: -
CDR3 DNA: TGTGCCAGCAGTCCACAGGGATTCACCGGGGAGCTGTTTTTT
CDR3 protein: CASSPQGFTGELFF

J gene: TRBJ2-7
D gene: TRBD1
V gene: TRBV19
clone size: -
CDR3 DNA: TGTGCCAGTAGTATCACAGGGGGCGTCTACGAGCAGTACTTC
CDR3 protein: CASSITGGVYEQYF

J gene: TRBJ1-5
D gene: TRBD1
V gene: TRBV7-9
clone size: -
CDR3 DNA: TGTGCCAGCAGCTCCACAGGGGGTGGCAATCAGCCCCAGCATTTT
CDR3 protein: CASSSTGGGNQPQHF

J gene: TRBJ1-1
D gene: -
V gene: TRBV5-1
clone size: -
CDR3 DNA: TGCGCCAGCAGCTTGGGTACCAGTAGCCTGAACACTGAAGCTTTCTTT
CDR3 protein: CASSLGTSSLNTEAFF

J gene: TRBJ2-7
D gene: TRBD2
V gene: TRBV30
clone size: -
CDR3 DNA: TGTGCCTGGTCCCGGGGGGTCTACGAGCAGTACTTC
CDR3 protein: CAWSRGVYEQYF

J gene: TRBJ1-2
D gene: TRBD1
V gene: TRBV27
clone size: few
CDR3 DNA: TGTGCCAGCAGTTTAGGGGGACAGGTGTATGGCTACACCTTC
CDR3 protein: CASSLGGQVYGYTF

J gene: TRBJ1-6
D gene: -
V gene: TRBV27
clone size: -
CDR3 DNA: TGTGCCAGCCCAGAACAGGGTGGCAATTCACCCCTCCACTTT
CDR3 protein: CASPEQGGNSPLHF

J gene: TRBJ1-2
D gene: -
V gene: TRBV9
clone size: -
CDR3 DNA: TGTGCCAGCAGCGAACGGCAGGGTGGCTACACCTTC
CDR3 protein: CASSERQGGYTF

J gene: TRBJ2-5
D gene: -
V gene: TRBV29-1
clone size: once
CDR3 DNA: TGCAGCGTGGACCCAGGGACTCCCGGTCAGAGCGCGTCAGAGACCCAGTACTTC
CDR3 protein: CSVDPGTPGQSASETQYF